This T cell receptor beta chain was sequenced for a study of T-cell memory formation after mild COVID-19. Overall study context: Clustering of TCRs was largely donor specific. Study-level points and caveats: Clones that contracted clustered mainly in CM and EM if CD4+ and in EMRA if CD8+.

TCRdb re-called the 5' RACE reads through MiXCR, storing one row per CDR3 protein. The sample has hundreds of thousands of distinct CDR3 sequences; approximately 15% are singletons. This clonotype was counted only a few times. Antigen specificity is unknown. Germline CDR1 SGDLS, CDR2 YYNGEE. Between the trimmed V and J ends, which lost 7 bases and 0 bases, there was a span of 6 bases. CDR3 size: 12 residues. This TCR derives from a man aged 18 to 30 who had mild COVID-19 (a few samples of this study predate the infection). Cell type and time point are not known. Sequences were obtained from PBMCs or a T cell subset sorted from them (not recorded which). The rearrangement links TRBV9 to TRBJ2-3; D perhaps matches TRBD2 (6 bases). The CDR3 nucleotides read TGTGCCAGCGGGACTAGCACAGATACGCAGTATTTT. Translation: CASGTSTDTQYF. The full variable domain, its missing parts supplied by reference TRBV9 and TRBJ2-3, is DSGVTQTPKHLITATGQRVTLRCSPRSGDLSVYWYQQSLDQGLQFLIQYYNGEERAKGNILERFSAQQFPDLHSELNLSSLELGDSALYFCASGTSTDTQYFGPGTRLTVL.